Detailed here is one T cell receptor (beta chain). Trimming took 11 bases from V and 6 from J; bases not matched to a gene: 15. This CDR3 has 15 residues. Per germline, CDR1 ENHRY and CDR2 SYGVKD. These data belong to a study of blood T cell repertoires in COVID-19. Study-wide context: Sample material is recorded as cDNA or gDNA derived from T cells, B-cell-depleted T cells, or PBMCs.

As originally analysed: How many nucleated cells were present was estimated from reference gene primer amplification. TCRdb's copy holds only in-frame clones and misses some; the assay was immunoSEQ multiplex PCR. V and J calls plus clone size are reproduced from that table; the DNA served to infer D and trimming. Here the sample spans under 170,000 clones, around 87% being singletons. The origin of this receptor is a woman aged 60-70 years with active or convalescent COVID-19. The sample consisted of peripheral blood. This chain uses TRBV10-3 with TRBJ2-3; 9 bases are a match to TRBD2. The CDR3 loop reads CAAASGGTPGDTQYF. The CDR3 region has the DNA TGTGCCGCCGCCAGCGGGGGGACACCCGGGGATACGCAGTATTTT.